This passage covers 2 T cell receptor beta chains from one sample sequenced in a study of CD8+CD57+ T cells in acquired aplastic anemia. Before being chosen for sequencing, patients had shown CD8+CD57+ cell expansion by flow cytometry. The template for TCR beta VDJ and CDR3 sequence profiling was genomic DNA. TCRdb recomputed calls from the reads with MiXCR, one row per CDR3 protein. The sample gives around 200,000 distinct CDR3 sequences, less than 60% of which show up once; about 1.8% is in the top ten. The sequenced material came from sorted CD4+, CD8+, or CD8+CD57+ T cells (not recorded which) from PBMCs. The receptor source for this set is a human donor with aplastic anemia.

J is TRBJ2-5 and V is TRBV20-1; D gene ambiguous. Germline CDR1 DFQATT, CDR2 SNEGSKA (reference sequence). V was cut by 6 bases and J by 4 bases, with 9 bases left in between. The CDR3 is made up of 11 amino acids. CDR3 region: CSAGPSETQYF. The CDR3 coding sequence is TGCAGTGCAGGACCCTCAGAGACCCAGTACTTC.

There are many counts of this clonotype. This chain connects TRBV10-1 to TRBJ2-6; 13 bases align to TRBD2. The CDR3 is made up of 21 amino acids. Germline values: CDR1 WNHNN, CDR2 SYGVQD (reference sequence). After removal of 6 bases from V and 1 base from J, the junction contained 15 bases not matched to a gene. The DNA of the CDR3 is TGCGCCAGCAGGATAGGGGGGACTAGCGGGACCCGACCTTCTGGGGCCAACGTCCTGACTTTC. It codes for CASRIGGTSGTRPSGANVLTF.